The 30 T cell receptor beta chains listed next were all sequenced from one sample in a study of CD8+ T cells in alopecia areata. Treatment denoted: oral pan-JAK inhibitor, 5-10 mg twice daily. Reverse transcribed after extraction, RNA yielded cDNA as the sequencing template. Here immunoSEQ multiplex PCR was the method, and the copy in TCRdb shows in-frame clones only, minus some. The table has approximately 210,000 clones, around 65% seen once. The material sequenced was CD4+ T cells sorted from blood, taken at week 44, from a patient treated with tofacitinib. These receptors were collected from a human donor with alopecia areata.

The rearrangement joins TRBV7-8 to TRBJ2-3; D is unclear. The length of the CDR3 is 14 residues. V dropped 2 bases and J dropped 1 base, with 7 bases sitting between them. Germline V gene lookup returns CDR1 SGHVS and CDR2 FQNEAQ. CDR3 loop: CASSLLRGTDTQYF. CDR3 sequence (DNA): TGTGCCAGCAGCTTATTAAGGGGCACAGATACGCAGTATTTT.

This chain connects TRBV30 to TRBJ1-4; D gene uncertain. The germline V and J ends were trimmed by 0 bases and 4 bases, with 6 bases remaining between them. The germline CDR1 and CDR2 sequences are GTSNPN and SVGIG (reference sequence). The CDR3 extends over 13 amino acids. The CDR3 sequence: CAWSVQVNEKLFF. CDR3 bases: TGTGCCTGGAGTGTGCAGGTTAATGAAAAACTGTTTTTT.

V usage is TRBV5-6 and J usage is TRBJ2-7, with a possible D match to TRBD2 (5 bases). The ends were cut back, 7 bases at V and 6 bases at J, with 17 bases in the middle. This CDR3 has 13 residues. The V gene's germline CDR1 is SGHDT and CDR2 YYEEEE. The CDR3 nucleotides read TGTGCCAGCCGGGGATACGTAGGGAGCGAGCAGTACTTC. This codes for CASRGYVGSEQYF. Together with reference TRBV5-6 and TRBJ2-7, the CDR3 gives the full variable domain: DAGVTQSPTHLIKTRGQQVTLRCSPKSGHDTVSWYQQALGQGPQFIFQYYEEEERQRGNFPDRFSGHQFPNYSSELNVNALLLGDSALYLCASRGYVGSEQYFGPGTRLTVT.

The chain uses TRBV5-6 and TRBJ2-5, with 7 bases that match TRBD1. The V segment lost 6 bases and the J segment 5 bases; nucleotides outside the gene matches: 7. Germline V lookup: CDR1 SGHDT, CDR2 YYEEEE. The CDR3 extends over 13 amino acids. The DNA of the CDR3 is TGTGCCAGCATGGAATTGACAGGGGAGACCCAGTACTTC. This translates into CASMELTGETQYF.

This clone was picked up a small number of times. V gene TRBV15 combines with J gene TRBJ2-3, with D tentatively TRBD1 (5 bases). This CDR3 has 15 amino acids. The V gene lost 0 bases and the J gene lost 5 bases, with 12 bases spanning the gap. Germline loops: CDR1 LNHNV, CDR2 YYDKDF (reference sequence). Here the CDR3 DNA reads TGTGCCACCAGCAGAGAAAGGGGTTCGTTAGATACGCAGTATTTT. This sequence encodes CATSRERGSLDTQYF. The whole variable domain, remainder taken from reference TRBV15 and TRBJ2-3, is DAMVIQNPRYQVTQFGKPVTLSCSQTLNHNVMYWYQQKSSQAPKLLFHYYDKDFNNEADTPDNFQSRRPNTSFCFLDIRSPGLGDTAMYLCATSRERGSLDTQYFGPGTRLTVL.

The chain uses TRBV29-1 and TRBJ2-5; possibly TRBD1 or TRBD2 for D (6 bases each). The CDR3 is 14 residues long. V lost 6 bases and J lost 5, with 19 bases in between. Germline loops: CDR1 SQVTM, CDR2 ANQGSEA. Here the CDR3 reads CSVTGGREWETQYF. The CDR3 DNA follows: TGCAGCGTGACTGGGGGCCGGGAGTGGGAGACCCAGTACTTC.

The sample holds many counts of this clone. The chain links TRBV7-6 to TRBJ2-1, with 9 bases aligning to TRBD2. The V segment lost 3 bases and the J segment 4 bases; nucleotides outside the gene matches: 4. The CDR3 covers 15 residues. CDR1 is SGHVS and CDR2 is FNYEAQ in the germline V gene. CDR3 loop: CASSFTSGHYNEQFF. CDR3 DNA: TGTGCCAGCAGCTTCACTAGCGGGCATTACAATGAGCAGTTCTTC.

The genes are TRBV7-2 and TRBJ1-1; D is uncertain. Germline assignment: CDR1 SGHTA and CDR2 FQGNSA. Trimming left V 1 base short and J 7 bases short, with 13 bases between. The CDR3 runs to 14 residues. CDR3 DNA: TGTGCCAGCAGCTTAGTCCCCCGTGCAGATGAAGCTTTCTTT. Its protein is CASSLVPRADEAFF. Full variable domain (rest looked up from reference TRBV7-2 and TRBJ1-1): GAGVSQSPSNKVTEKGKDVELRCDPISGHTALYWYRQSLGQGLEFLIYFQGNSAPDKSGLPSDRFSAERTGGSVSTLTIQRTQQEDSAVYLCASSLVPRADEAFFGQGTRLTVV.

In its sample, this clone was seen once. V is TRBV6-1 and J is TRBJ2-7; possibly TRBD1 or TRBD2 for D (5 bases each). CDR3 length: 15 amino acids. Trimming cost V 6 bases and J 0 bases, with 15 bases left between them. The germline V gene has CDR1 MNHNS and CDR2 SASEGT. CDR3 residues: CASREIDGASYEQYF. As DNA, the CDR3 is TGTGCCAGCAGAGAGATTGACGGGGCCTCCTACGAGCAGTACTTC.

The rearrangement uses TRBV30 and TRBJ1-2; a possible D gene is TRBD1 (5 bases). Germline CDR1 GTSNPN, CDR2 SVGIG (reference sequence). This CDR3 spans 13 amino acids. Trimming left V 4 bases short and J 8 bases short, with 17 bases between. The CDR3 protein is CAWKRSDRRGYTF. The CDR3 region has the DNA TGTGCCTGGAAAAGAAGTGACAGACGAGGCTACACCTTC.

The chain uses TRBV5-1 and TRBJ2-7; TRBD2 matches 8 bases. This CDR3 is built from 16 residues. The ends lost 0 bases at V and 0 bases at J; junction bases unmatched: 5. Germline CDR1 reads SGHRS; CDR2 reads YFSETQ. CDR3 DNA: TGCGCCAGCAGCTTGGACAGCGGGGGAACCTCCTACGAGCAGTACTTC. As protein: CASSLDSGGTSYEQYF. The full variable domain, rest sourced from reference TRBV5-1 and TRBJ2-7, is KAGVTQTPRYLIKTRGQQVTLSCSPISGHRSVSWYQQTPGQGLQFLFEYFSETQRNKGNFPGRFSGRQFSNSRSEMNVSTLELGDSALYLCASSLDSGGTSYEQYFGPGTRLTVT.

This clone was observed a few times. The CDR3 DNA is TGTGCCAGCAGTGTCGATGACAGGGGCGGTGGGGCCAACGTCCTGACTTTC. This sequence encodes CASSVDDRGGGANVLTF. The genes are TRBV2 and TRBJ2-6, with 8 bases fitting TRBD1. The V gene's germline CDR1 is SNHLY and CDR2 FYNNEI. The CDR3 is made up of 17 amino acids. V shed 4 bases and J 3 bases; nucleotides not matched to a gene: 8.

The rearrangement links TRBV5-6 to TRBJ1-6; 9 nucleotides align to TRBD1. After removal of 1 base from V and 7 bases from J, the junction contained 6 bases not matched to a gene. Germline CDR1 reads SGHDT; CDR2 reads YYEEEE. The CDR3 is 16 residues long. Here the CDR3 DNA reads TGTGCCAGCAGCTTGTGGGCCGGGACAGGGAATTCACCCCTCCACTTT. It codes for CASSLWAGTGNSPLHF.

The chain employs TRBV2 and TRBJ1-5; 7 bases line up with TRBD1. The CDR3 spans 13 residues. Trimming cost V 8 bases and J 6 bases; bases outside gene matches: 7. Germline V gene data show CDR1 as SNHLY and CDR2 as FYNNEI. DNA of the CDR3: TGTGCCAGCGATACAGGGGCGGGTCAGCCCCAGCATTTT. It translates to CASDTGAGQPQHF.

This clone was counted a single time. The chain joins TRBV6-5 to TRBJ1-1; D is undetermined. This CDR3 spans 14 amino acids. Looked up from germline, CDR1 is MNHEY and CDR2 is SVGAGI. The ends were cut back, 4 bases at V and 1 base at J, with 10 bases in the middle. The CDR3 DNA sequence: TGTGCCAGCAGTTCCACCAATAAGAACACTGAAGCTTTCTTT. It encodes CASSSTNKNTEAFF.

This clone was seen a handful of times. The chain's CDR3 is CASRERTANPYEQYF. The CDR3 DNA follows: TGTGCCAGCAGGGAGAGGACAGCTAACCCCTACGAGCAGTACTTC. This chain uses TRBV27 with TRBJ2-7, with D possibly TRBD1 on 6 matching bases. Germline V gene data show CDR1 as MNHEY and CDR2 as SMNVEV (reference sequence). This CDR3 contains 15 residues. The V end lost 6 bases, the J end lost 2 bases, and 17 bases lay between the germline ends.

This clone was picked up one time. V and J are TRBV7-8 and TRBJ1-1, with TRBD1 matching over 7 bases. V shed 4 bases, J shed 3 bases, and the junction held 2 bases outside the gene matches. The CDR3 extends over 13 amino acids. The germline V gene has CDR1 SGHVS and CDR2 FQNEAQ. Here the CDR3 DNA reads TGTGCCAGCAGCTACGACAGGGACACTGAAGCTTTCTTT. As protein: CASSYDRDTEAFF.

This clone occurred a few times. The genes are TRBV9 and TRBJ2-7; 7 nucleotides align to TRBD2. J lost 0 bases, V lost 0 bases, and 3 bases had no gene match. The CDR3 is 15 residues long. Germline CDR1 SGDLS, CDR2 YYNGEE. The CDR3 sequence: CASSVGEGSSYEQYF. In DNA, the CDR3 is TGTGCCAGCAGCGTAGGGGAGGGCAGCTCCTACGAGCAGTACTTC.

The CDR3 DNA reads as TGTGCCTGGGGGCTCGACAGAGACCTCCACTTT. It encodes CAWGLDRDLHF. V usage is TRBV30 and J usage is TRBJ1-6, with D possibly matching TRBD1 (5 bases). The CDR3 is made up of 11 amino acids. Trimming removed 5 bases from V and 15 bases from J, with 14 bases in between. The germline V gene encodes CDR1 GTSNPN and CDR2 SVGIG (reference sequence).

V is TRBV9 and J is TRBJ2-4; 8 bases are shared with TRBD1. The CDR3 runs to 14 residues. Germline V gene lookup returns CDR1 SGDLS and CDR2 YYNGEE. The J segment lost 6 bases and the V segment lost 2 bases, leaving 4 bases of the junction unmatched. The CDR3 protein is CASSVGQGLNIQYF. The CDR3 DNA follows: TGTGCCAGCAGCGTTGGACAGGGTTTAAACATTCAGTACTTC.

The chain uses TRBV28 and TRBJ1-1, with unresolved D. The CDR3 covers 13 residues. Deletions cut 7 bases from V and 5 bases from J, with 14 bases between. Germline CDR1 MDHEN, CDR2 SYDVKM. Here the CDR3 reads CASISRAGTEAFF. The CDR3 bases are TGTGCCAGCATCTCTCGCGCCGGGACTGAAGCTTTCTTT. The variable domain in full, with the rest retrieved from reference TRBV28 and TRBJ1-1, is DVKVTQSSRYLVKRTGEKVFLECVQDMDHENMFWYRQDPGLGLRLIYFSYDVKMKEKGDIPEGYSVSREKKERFSLILESASTNQTSMYLCASISRAGTEAFFGQGTRLTVV.

The CDR3, as DNA: TGTGCCATCAGTGAGTCAGAAACCAGTCCACCCCTCCACTTT. Its protein product is CAISESETSPPLHF. The rearrangement joins TRBV10-3 to TRBJ1-6; D gene unclear. V dropped 0 bases and J dropped 11 bases, with 11 bases sitting between them. CDR3 size: 14 residues. Germline CDR1 ENHRY, CDR2 SYGVKD.

This clone has only one observation. The rearrangement joins TRBV7-2 to TRBJ2-7, with D hard to call. V was pared by 1 base and J by 2 bases, with 9 bases between. Per the germline V gene, CDR1 is SGHTA and CDR2 is FQGNSA. The CDR3 extends over 14 amino acids. Here the CDR3 DNA reads TGTGCCAGCAGCTTAGGAAACGGACCCTACGAGCAGTACTTC. As protein: CASSLGNGPYEQYF.

The chain couples TRBV30 to TRBJ2-7; D gene uncertain. The CDR3 sequence is 12 residues long. V lost 0 bases, J lost 2 bases, and 5 bases lay in between. Germline V CDR1 and CDR2: GTSNPN, SVGIG (reference sequence). The CDR3 DNA is TGTGCCTGGAGTGTAAGCCCCTACGAGCAGTACTTC. Protein sequence: CAWSVSPYEQYF.

This clone was recorded a few times. This sequence joins TRBV29-1 and TRBJ2-2; unclear D gene. Trimming pared 3 bases from V and 4 bases from J, leaving 3 bases between. Germline V gene data show CDR1 as SQVTM and CDR2 as ANQGSEA. This CDR3 contains 11 residues. CDR3 protein: CSVDFTGELFF. DNA for the CDR3: TGCAGCGTTGACTTCACCGGGGAGCTGTTTTTT.

The chain has TRBV4-3 and TRBJ1-1; D remains ambiguous. The V gene lost 1 base and the J gene lost 9 bases, with 12 bases spanning the gap. The CDR3 length is 13 residues. Germline CDR1 and CDR2: LGHNA and YSLEER. The CDR3 sequence: CASSQGGGGKAFF. DNA of the CDR3: TGCGCCAGCAGCCAAGGGGGTGGTGGGAAAGCTTTCTTT.

This clone was observed once. V and J are TRBV2 and TRBJ1-5; D is uncertain. Germline V gives CDR1 SNHLY, CDR2 FYNNEI. The CDR3 runs 15 residues. Trimming took off 3 bases at V and 3 bases at J, with 12 bases between the two ends. The CDR3 coding sequence is TGTGCCAGCAGTGAGACAAATGCATTCAATCAGCCCCAGCATTTT. It is translated as CASSETNAFNQPQHF.

The CDR3 DNA reads as TGTGCCACCAGTGAACGGGGACCCTATGGCTACACCTTC. Translation: CATSERGPYGYTF. V is TRBV15 and J is TRBJ1-2, with D perhaps TRBD1 (5 bases). The CDR3 loop spans 13 amino acids. CDR1 is LNHNV, CDR2 YYDKDF, per germline (reference sequence). Trimming shortened V by 6 bases and J by 4 bases, and 12 bases separated the two germline ends.

V and J are TRBV27 and TRBJ1-6, with TRBD1 identical over 8 bases. This CDR3 comprises 14 residues. V lost 5 bases, J lost 7 bases, and 4 bases stayed unmatched. The germline V gene has CDR1 MNHEY and CDR2 SMNVEV (reference sequence). The CDR3 reads CASSPGTGNSPLHF. DNA for the CDR3: TGTGCCAGCAGTCCCGGGACAGGAAATTCACCCCTCCACTTT.

The chain uses TRBV9 and TRBJ1-4; no clear D gene. V shed 4 bases and J shed 5 bases, with 12 bases lying between them. CDR1 SGDLS and CDR2 YYNGEE come from the germline V gene. The length of the CDR3 is 14 residues. CDR3 nucleotide sequence: TGTGCCAGCAGCCCTCCTGGACGGAATGAAAAACTGTTTTTT. This codes for CASSPPGRNEKLFF.